A selection of T cell receptor beta chains follows, all from one sample in a study of blood T cell repertoires in COVID-19. Some clones are missing from TCRdb's copy, which holds only in-frame ones; the method was immunoSEQ multiplex PCR. The sample carries about 250,000 clones, more than 80% recorded once. The sequenced sample consisted of PBMCs or T cells enriched from blood (not recorded which). Every receptor here comes from a young woman who had recovered from COVID-19. The conserved cysteine and the conserved F or W are not part of the CDR3 here. The order of the fields is J gene, V gene, CDR3 protein.

>TRBJ1-1|TRBV29-1
SVPPIGMLWAF
>TRBJ2-7|TRBV28
ASSARGGIYEQY
>TRBJ1-1|TRBV11-3
ASSLRQGAEAF
>TRBJ1-1|TRBV11-3
ASSQASHDTEAF
>TRBJ2-7|TRBV5-4
ASSPGTTSYEQY
>TRBJ1-4|TRBV5-1
ASSPRGTEKLF
>TRBJ2-7|TRBV7-6
ASSLAGGEQY
>TRBJ1-2|TRBV28
ASSFASAVGAFYGYT
>TRBJ1-5|TRBV9
ASSVGWEGSQPQH
>TRBJ1-1|TRBV7-7
ASSPWVKQGQGNTEAF
>TRBJ1-2|TRBV27
ASGTFYGYT
>TRBJ1-2|TRBV9
ASSPRGDYGYT
>TRBJ1-6|TRBV3-1/TRBV3-2
ASTDSRDNSPLH
>TRBJ1-1|TRBV5-1
ASSLGREAEAF
>TRBJ2-7|TRBV5-1
ASSLGQVGLAGVSYEQY
>TRBJ2-1|TRBV3-1/TRBV3-2
ASSQGLVVNNEQF
>TRBJ1-3|TRBV5-1
ASSLEGVGRASNTIY
>TRBJ2-3|TRBV5-6
ASSWRGTGTSDTQY
>TRBJ2-2|TRBV9
ASSTNPGTGGTGELF
>TRBJ1-5|TRBV28
ASRYDRGGHQPQH
>TRBJ1-1|TRBV6-5
ASSSGGNTEAF
>TRBJ2-5|TRBV30
AWSRGGQETQY
>TRBJ1-1|TRBV2
ARRAGYTEAF
>TRBJ1-6|TRBV19
ASSFSTGGASASYNSPLH
>TRBJ1-2|TRBV5-4
ASSSPVRSNRGGYT
>TRBJ2-1|TRBV7-9
ASSLGGGPPYNEQF
>TRBJ1-5|TRBV9
ASSVDWRNQPQH
>TRBJ1-1|TRBV7-9
ASSFAENTEAF
>TRBJ2-3|TRBV2
ASRGTSGGRYTDTQY
>TRBJ2-7|TRBV27
ASSPRGKEYEQY
>TRBJ2-3|TRBV28
ASSLGRTGVYTDTQY
>TRBJ1-2|TRBV10-3
AISERDSYGYT
>TRBJ1-2|TRBV14
ASSQVESYGYT
>TRBJ1-2|TRBV5-1
ASSLGAEYGYT
>TRBJ2-5|TRBV7-7
ASSPTGAGVETQY
>TRBJ1-2|TRBV18
ASSLGTRYGYT
>TRBJ2-2|TRBV5-1
ASTRDSGELF